Listed here are 11 T cell receptor beta chains from one sample, sequenced in a study of STAT3 mutations in large granular lymphocyte leukemia. Their target antigens are unknown. Findings and caveats of the study: Every T-cell large granular lymphocyte leukemia patient had at least one immunodominant TCR beta clonotype.

Repertoires were generated with immunoSEQ multiplex PCR, while TCRdb's copy carries only in-frame clones and drops some. The sample lists roughly 38,000 clones; approximately 91% were seen once. The sequenced material came from PBMCs. All receptors come from a human donor with T large granular lymphocyte leukemia. Some clones in this sample may be carry-over from other donors' samples.

This clone was detected only a few times. The chain recombines TRBV29-1 with TRBJ2-3; possible D gene TRBD1, 7 bases. CDR3 size: 13 residues. The V end lost 2 bases, the J end lost 4 bases, and 10 bases lay between the germline ends. Germline V gives CDR1 SQVTM, CDR2 ANQGSEA. The CDR3, as DNA: TGCAGCGTTGAACAGGGGGGCGCAGATACGCAGTATTTT. Amino acid sequence: CSVEQGGADTQYF.

This clone was found a few times. The V gene is TRBV7-9, the J gene TRBJ1-1; possible D gene TRBD1, 5 bases. V was shortened by 4 bases and J by 11 bases, with 11 bases between the two germline ends. The CDR3 runs to 11 residues. CDR1 SEHNR and CDR2 FQNEAQ come from the germline V gene (reference sequence). CDR3 nucleotide sequence: TGTGCCAGCAGCTACTTAGAGGGGGCTTTCTTT. It encodes CASSYLEGAFF.

The rearrangement joins TRBV4-1 to TRBJ1-2; TRBD1 is a possible D gene (5 bases). Per the germline V gene, CDR1 is MGHRA and CDR2 is YSYEKL. This CDR3 spans 15 amino acids. The V end was cut by 4 bases, the J end by 5 bases, with 17 bases between. CDR3 DNA sequence: TGCGCCAGCAGCCGCGGCGGGGGGGTTGGGTATGGCTACACCTTC. Residues: CASSRGGGVGYGYTF.

The V gene is TRBV7-2, the J gene TRBJ1-4; D is perhaps TRBD1 (6 bases). With 1 base removed from V and 4 bases from J, the gap between germline ends came to 10 bases. CDR1 and CDR2 from the germline V gene are SGHTA and FQGNSA. This CDR3 is 15 amino acids long. CDR3 region: CASSLGQALNEKLFF. In DNA, the CDR3 is TGTGCCAGCAGCTTAGGACAGGCCCTTAATGAAAAACTGTTTTTT.

The chain employs TRBV27 and TRBJ2-2; the D call may be TRBD1 or TRBD2 (5 bases each). The CDR3 length is 14 residues. With 1 base removed from V and 5 bases from J, the gap between germline ends came to 8 bases. The germline CDR1 and CDR2 sequences are MNHEY and SMNVEV (reference sequence). This CDR3 is CASSLLEGTGELFF. CDR3 DNA sequence: TGTGCCAGCAGTTTATTAGAGGGGACCGGGGAGCTGTTTTTT.

This clone turned up a few times. The chain employs TRBV19 and TRBJ1-2, with TRBD1 matching over 8 bases. This CDR3 contains 16 residues. V lost 3 bases and J lost 2; bases outside the gene matches: 8. CDR1 is LNHDA, CDR2 SQIVND, per germline (reference sequence). CDR3 amino acids: CASSIGPGGANYGYTF. The CDR3 DNA reads TGTGCCAGTAGTATCGGGCCAGGGGGCGCGAACTATGGCTACACCTTC.

The V and J genes are TRBV30 and TRBJ1-6; TRBD1 aligns across 10 bases. This CDR3 spans 14 amino acids. The germline gives CDR1 GTSNPN, CDR2 SVGIG (reference sequence). V lost 3 bases, J lost 7 bases, and 3 bases stayed unmatched. Here the CDR3 reads CAWSPGQGNSPLHF. In nucleotides, the CDR3 is TGTGCCTGGAGCCCGGGACAGGGGAATTCACCCCTCCACTTT.

CDR3: CASSLRDGLATNEKLFF. DNA for the CDR3: TGCGCCAGCAGCCTCAGGGATGGACTCGCAACTAATGAAAAACTGTTTTTT. V gene TRBV5-1 combines with J gene TRBJ1-4; D perhaps matches TRBD1 (5 bases). Germline V CDR1 and CDR2: SGHRS, YFSETQ. V lost 4 bases to trimming and J lost 0 bases, with 16 bases between them. CDR3 length equals 17 residues.

The rearrangement joins TRBV6-5 to TRBJ2-7, with TRBD2 matching over 8 bases. There are 15 residues in the CDR3. Germline V CDR1 and CDR2: MNHEY, SVGAGI. V dropped 0 bases and J dropped 5; count of bases not matched to a gene: 6. In nucleotides, the CDR3 is TGTGCCAGCAGTTACTCGGCCAGCGGGGGCCACGAGCAGTACTTC. This codes for CASSYSASGGHEQYF.

This chain links TRBV5-6 with TRBJ1-4; D perhaps matches TRBD1 (5 bases). This CDR3 has 15 amino acids. From germline, CDR1 is SGHDT and CDR2 YYEEEE. The V and J ends lost 3 bases and 10 bases respectively, with 19 bases between them. The CDR3 loop is CASSSEQIARGKLFF. The CDR3 DNA follows: TGTGCCAGCAGCTCCGAGCAAATTGCGAGGGGAAAACTGTTTTTT.

The gene calls are TRBV10-3 and TRBJ2-5; possible D gene TRBD2, 6 bases. Germline CDR1 ENHRY, CDR2 SYGVKD. Trimming removed 3 bases at V and 7 bases at J, with 12 bases between. CDR3 length: 13 residues. The CDR3 region is CAISDVGGWTQYF. CDR3 bases: TGTGCCATCAGTGATGTGGGGGGTTGGACCCAGTACTTC.